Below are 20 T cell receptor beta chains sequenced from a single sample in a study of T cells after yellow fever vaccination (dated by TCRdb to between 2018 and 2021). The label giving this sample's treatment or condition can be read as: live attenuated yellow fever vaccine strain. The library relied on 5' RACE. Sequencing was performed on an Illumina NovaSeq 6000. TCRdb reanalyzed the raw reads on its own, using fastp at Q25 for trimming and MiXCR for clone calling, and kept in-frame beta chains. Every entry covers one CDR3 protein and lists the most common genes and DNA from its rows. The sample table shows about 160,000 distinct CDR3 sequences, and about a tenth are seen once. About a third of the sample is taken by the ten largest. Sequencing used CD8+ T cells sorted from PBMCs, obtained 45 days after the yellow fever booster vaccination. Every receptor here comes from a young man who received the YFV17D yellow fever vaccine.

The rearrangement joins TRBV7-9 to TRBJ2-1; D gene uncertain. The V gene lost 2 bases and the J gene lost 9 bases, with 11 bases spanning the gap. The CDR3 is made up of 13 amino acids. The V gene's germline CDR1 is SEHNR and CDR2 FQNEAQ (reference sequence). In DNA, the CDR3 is TGTGCCAGCAGCTTATCTGGGTCTGGTGAGCAGTTCTTC. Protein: CASSLSGSGEQFF.

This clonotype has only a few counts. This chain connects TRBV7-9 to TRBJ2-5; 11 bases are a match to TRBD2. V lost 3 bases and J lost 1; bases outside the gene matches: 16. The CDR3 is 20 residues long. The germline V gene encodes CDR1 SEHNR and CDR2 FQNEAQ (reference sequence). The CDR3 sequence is CASSFPSDRPTSGGQETQYF. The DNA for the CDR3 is TGTGCCAGCAGCTTCCCTTCGGACAGACCTACTAGCGGGGGCCAAGAGACCCAGTACTTC.

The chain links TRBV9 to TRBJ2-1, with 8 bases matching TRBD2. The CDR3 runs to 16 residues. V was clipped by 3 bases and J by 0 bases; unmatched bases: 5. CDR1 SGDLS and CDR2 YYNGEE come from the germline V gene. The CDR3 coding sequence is TGTGCCAGCAGCGGCTACGGGGGGGCCTCCTACAATGAGCAGTTCTTC. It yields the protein CASSGYGGASYNEQFF.

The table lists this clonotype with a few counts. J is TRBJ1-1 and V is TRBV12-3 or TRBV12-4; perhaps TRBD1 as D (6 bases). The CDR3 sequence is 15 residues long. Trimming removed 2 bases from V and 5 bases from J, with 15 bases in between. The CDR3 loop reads CASSLIGGRWTEAFF. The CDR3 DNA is TGTGCCAGCAGTTTAATTGGGGGCAGGTGGACTGAAGCTTTCTTT.

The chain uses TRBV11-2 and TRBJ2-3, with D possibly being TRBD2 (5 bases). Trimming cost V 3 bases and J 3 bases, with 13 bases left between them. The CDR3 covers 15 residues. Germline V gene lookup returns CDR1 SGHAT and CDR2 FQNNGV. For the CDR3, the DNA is TGTGCCAGCAGCTTGGGGAGTCTTTGGACAGATACGCAGTATTTT. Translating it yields CASSLGSLWTDTQYF.

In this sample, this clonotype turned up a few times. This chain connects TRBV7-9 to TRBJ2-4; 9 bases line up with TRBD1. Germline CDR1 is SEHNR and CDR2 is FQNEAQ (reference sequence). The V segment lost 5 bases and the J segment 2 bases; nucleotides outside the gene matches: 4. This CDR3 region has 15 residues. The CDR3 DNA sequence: TGTGCCAGCAGCAGACAGGGGGGGTCCAAAAACATTCAGTACTTC. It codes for CASSRQGGSKNIQYF.

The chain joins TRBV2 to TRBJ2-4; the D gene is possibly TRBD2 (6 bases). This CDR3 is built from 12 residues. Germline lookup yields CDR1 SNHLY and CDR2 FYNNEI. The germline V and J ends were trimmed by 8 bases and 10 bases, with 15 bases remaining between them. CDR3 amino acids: CASLGLPGIQYF. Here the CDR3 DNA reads TGTGCCAGCCTGGGACTCCCGGGGATTCAGTACTTC.

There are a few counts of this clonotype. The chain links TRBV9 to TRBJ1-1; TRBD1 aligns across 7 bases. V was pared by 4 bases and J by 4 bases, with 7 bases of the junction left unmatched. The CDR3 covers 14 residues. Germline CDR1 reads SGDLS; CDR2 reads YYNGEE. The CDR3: CASSSDREVTEAFF. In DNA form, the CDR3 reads TGTGCCAGCAGCTCCGACAGGGAGGTCACTGAAGCTTTCTTT.

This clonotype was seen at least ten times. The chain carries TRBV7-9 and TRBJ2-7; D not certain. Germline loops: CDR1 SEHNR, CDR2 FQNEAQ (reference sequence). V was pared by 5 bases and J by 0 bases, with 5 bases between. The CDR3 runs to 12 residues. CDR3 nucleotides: TGTGCCAGCAGCCGGATCTCCTACGAGCAGTACTTC. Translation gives CASSRISYEQYF.

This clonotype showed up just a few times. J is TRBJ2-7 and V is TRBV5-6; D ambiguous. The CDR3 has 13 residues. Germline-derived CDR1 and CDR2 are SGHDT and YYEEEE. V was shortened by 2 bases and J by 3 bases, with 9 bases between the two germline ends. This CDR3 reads CASSFRAYYEQYF. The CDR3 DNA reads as TGTGCCAGCAGCTTTCGGGCCTACTACGAGCAGTACTTC. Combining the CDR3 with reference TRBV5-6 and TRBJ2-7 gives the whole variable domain DAGVTQSPTHLIKTRGQQVTLRCSPKSGHDTVSWYQQALGQGPQFIFQYYEEEERQRGNFPDRFSGHQFPNYSSELNVNALLLGDSALYLCASSFRAYYEQYFGPGTRLTVT.

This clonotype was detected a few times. The CDR3 here is CASSEVSSTKEQFF. CDR3 bases: TGTGCCAGCAGTGAAGTATCCAGCACCAAAGAGCAGTTCTTC. V and J are TRBV2 and TRBJ2-1; D is unclear. CDR1 and CDR2 (germline): SNHLY, FYNNEI. The CDR3 has 14 residues. Between the trimmed V and J ends, which lost 1 base and 10 bases, there was a span of 14 bases.

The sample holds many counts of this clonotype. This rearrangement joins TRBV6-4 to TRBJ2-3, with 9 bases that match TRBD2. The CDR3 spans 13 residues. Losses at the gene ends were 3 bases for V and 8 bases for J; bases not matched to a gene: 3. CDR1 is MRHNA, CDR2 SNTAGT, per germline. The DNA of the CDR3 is TGTGCCAGCAGTGATAAGACTAGCGGTACGCAGTATTTT. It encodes CASSDKTSGTQYF.

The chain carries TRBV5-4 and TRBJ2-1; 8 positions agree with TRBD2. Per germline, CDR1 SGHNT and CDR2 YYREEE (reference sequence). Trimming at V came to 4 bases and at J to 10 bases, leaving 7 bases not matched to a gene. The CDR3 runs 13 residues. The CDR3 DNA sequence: TGTGCCAGCAGCCCGGCGGGGGGTAGGGAGCAGTTCTTC. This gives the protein CASSPAGGREQFF.

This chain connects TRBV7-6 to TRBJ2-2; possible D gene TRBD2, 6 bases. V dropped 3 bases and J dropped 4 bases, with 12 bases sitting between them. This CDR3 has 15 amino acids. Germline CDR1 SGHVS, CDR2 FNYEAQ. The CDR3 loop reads CASSLAGRSTGELFF. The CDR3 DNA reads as TGTGCCAGCAGCTTGGCAGGGAGGTCCACCGGGGAGCTGTTTTTT.

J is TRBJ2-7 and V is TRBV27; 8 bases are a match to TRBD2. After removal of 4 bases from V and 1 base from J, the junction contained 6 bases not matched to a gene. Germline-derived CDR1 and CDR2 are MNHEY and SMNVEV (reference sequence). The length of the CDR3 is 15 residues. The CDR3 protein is CASSYAGGGSYEQYF. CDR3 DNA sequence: TGTGCCAGCAGTTATGCGGGAGGAGGGTCCTACGAGCAGTACTTC.

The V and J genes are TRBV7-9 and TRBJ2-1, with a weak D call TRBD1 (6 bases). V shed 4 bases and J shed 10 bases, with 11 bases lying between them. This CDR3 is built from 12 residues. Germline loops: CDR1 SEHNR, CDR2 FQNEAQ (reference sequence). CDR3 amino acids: CASSSDRPEQFF. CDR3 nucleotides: TGTGCCAGCAGCTCAGACAGGCCGGAGCAGTTCTTC.

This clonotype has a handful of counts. This CDR3 reads CSVTGQANVLTF. CDR3 nucleotide sequence: TGCAGCGTGACGGGACAGGCCAACGTCCTGACTTTC. This chain uses TRBV29-1 with TRBJ2-6; TRBD1 might be the D (6 bases). This CDR3 has 12 residues. Germline V gene data show CDR1 as SQVTM and CDR2 as ANQGSEA. V lost 6 bases and J lost 6, with 9 bases in between.

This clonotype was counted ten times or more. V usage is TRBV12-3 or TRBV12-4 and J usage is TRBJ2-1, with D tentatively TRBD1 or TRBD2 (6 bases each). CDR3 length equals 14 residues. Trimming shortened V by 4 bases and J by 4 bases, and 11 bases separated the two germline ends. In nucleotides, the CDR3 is TGTGCCAGCAGTTCGAGGGGGACTTACAATGAGCAGTTCTTC. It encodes CASSSRGTYNEQFF.

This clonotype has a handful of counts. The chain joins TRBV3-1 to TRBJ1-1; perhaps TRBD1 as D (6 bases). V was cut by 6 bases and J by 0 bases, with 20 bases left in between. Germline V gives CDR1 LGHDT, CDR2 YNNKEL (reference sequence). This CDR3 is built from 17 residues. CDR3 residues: CASSPFAGEWMNTEAFF. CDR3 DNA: TGTGCCAGCAGTCCCTTTGCAGGGGAGTGGATGAACACTGAAGCTTTCTTT.

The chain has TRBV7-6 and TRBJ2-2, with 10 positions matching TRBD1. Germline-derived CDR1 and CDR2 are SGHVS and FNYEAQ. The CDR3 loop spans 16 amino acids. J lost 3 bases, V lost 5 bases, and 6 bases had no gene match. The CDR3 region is CASSQGQGGDTGELFF. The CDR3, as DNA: TGTGCCAGCAGCCAAGGACAGGGGGGGGACACCGGGGAGCTGTTTTTT.